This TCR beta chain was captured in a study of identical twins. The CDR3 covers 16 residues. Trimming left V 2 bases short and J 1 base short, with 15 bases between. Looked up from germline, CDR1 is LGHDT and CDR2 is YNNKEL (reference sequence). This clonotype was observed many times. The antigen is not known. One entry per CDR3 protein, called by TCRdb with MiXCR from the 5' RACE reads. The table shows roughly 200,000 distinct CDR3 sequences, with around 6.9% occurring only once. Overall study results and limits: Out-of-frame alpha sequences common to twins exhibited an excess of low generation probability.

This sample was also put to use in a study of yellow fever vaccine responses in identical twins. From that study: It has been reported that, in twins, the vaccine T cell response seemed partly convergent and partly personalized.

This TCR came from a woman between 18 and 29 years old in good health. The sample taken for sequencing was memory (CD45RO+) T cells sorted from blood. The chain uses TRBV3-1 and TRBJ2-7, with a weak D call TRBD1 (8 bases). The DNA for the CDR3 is TGTGCCAGCAGCCAACCGCAACAGGGGGGGTCCTACGAGCAGTACTTC. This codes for CASSQPQQGGSYEQYF.